This T cell receptor (beta chain) derives from a study of shared clonotypes between healthy human individuals. Findings and caveats of the study: A reduction in generation probabilities was seen for non-shared clonotypes relative to those shared by all four donors.

Comment on this clone: Antigen unknown.

Assay: immunoSEQ multiplex PCR; the TCRdb copy retains only in-frame clones and omits some. The sample yields 2 million to 2.5 million clones, 95% seen once. V lost 7 bases and J lost 8, with 17 bases in between. This CDR3 is 14 amino acids long. Germline V gene data show CDR1 as SGHTA and CDR2 as FQGNSA. The chain combines TRBV7-2 with TRBJ1-4; a possible D gene is TRBD1 (5 bases). The sample consisted of naive CD4+ T cells sorted from blood. The subset: CD45RA+ positively selected. The clonotype was recovered from a young man in good health. CDR3 loop: CASTVGRGEEKLFF. CDR3 nucleotides: TGTGCCAGCACCGTTGGGAGGGGTGAAGAAAAACTGTTTTTT.